This T cell receptor (beta chain) was identified during a study of T cells after yellow fever vaccination. 5'RACE template switching added a universal primer site and UMIs to TCR cDNA. TCRdb analysed the 5' RACE reads with MiXCR anew, one entry per CDR3 protein. Of some 170,000 distinct CDR3 sequences listed, 9.3% are singletons. Broader study findings: Repertoires obtained by FACS sorting could include abundant clonotypes that entered as contaminants from the bulk population. A small share of clonotypes appeared in both CD4 and CD8 compartments. At 95% to 97% for CD4 and 75% to 90% for CD8, most primary-vaccination clones showed up again after the booster.

This clonotype occurred a few times. Its matching antigen is unknown. The CDR3 contains 16 residues. V dropped 5 bases and J dropped 3; count of bases not matched to a gene: 10. This receptor was obtained from a young man who received the YFV17D yellow fever vaccine. The material sequenced was CD8+ T cells sorted from PBMCs, taken 45 days after the yellow fever booster vaccination. The gene calls are TRBV12-3 or TRBV12-4 and TRBJ2-5; 9 nucleotides line up with TRBD1. The CDR3: CASSTHRGRGEETQYF. The CDR3 nucleotides are TGTGCCAGCAGTACCCACAGGGGGCGCGGGGAAGAGACCCAGTACTTC.